This TCR beta chain emerged from a study of shared clonotypes between healthy human individuals. From germline, CDR1 is LNHNV and CDR2 YYDKDF (reference sequence). The V gene end was trimmed by 0 bases and the J gene end by 9 bases; junction bases not matched to a gene: 11. The CDR3 consists of 16 residues. Deep-level assay runs were performed. Replicate PCRs run on sorted subsets employed 200 ng DNA, roughly 30,000 T cell genomes. Original analysis: Quality scores were absent from the junction-only immunoSEQ sequences, so filtering differed. Assay used: immunoSEQ multiplex PCR; TCRdb lists only in-frame clones, some missing. Clone size and the V and J calls come from that table; the DNA yielded D and trimming. Here the sample spans roughly 2,300,000 clones, less than 95% being singletons.

Material: naive CD4+ T cells from PBMCs. Stated subset: CD45RA+ positively selected. The TCR was taken from a man aged 18 to 30 in good health. Some clones in this sample may be carry-over from other donors' samples. This chain joins TRBV15 and TRBJ1-5; the match to TRBD1 covers 7 bases. The CDR3: CATSRDLTGTGAPQHF. For the CDR3, the DNA is TGTGCCACCAGCAGAGATCTGACAGGGACGGGAGCGCCCCAGCATTTT.